This T cell receptor (beta chain) was sequenced during a study of blood T cell repertoires in COVID-19. About the research overall: Sites across the United States, Italy and Spain contributed samples from acute and convalescent COVID-19.

Authors' analysis steps: Amplification of reference gene primers was used by the study to estimate nucleated cell counts. Profiled with immunoSEQ multiplex PCR; TCRdb holds only in-frame clones, not every one. V, J and clone size were drawn from that table, and D and trimming were deduced from the DNA. The data contain 140,000 or so clones, roughly 85% of them singletons. In the case of this clone: Germline is not matched at one junction end, which may reflect a read error.

Per the germline V gene, CDR1 is SSHAT and CDR2 is FNYEAQ (reference sequence). The CDR3 is 15 amino acids. Sequenced material: peripheral blood. The sequence derives from a human donor with acute or convalescent COVID-19. The donor label of this sample is uncertain. V and J are TRBV7-7 and TRBJ2-5, with D possibly being TRBD1 (5 bases). CDR3 nucleotide sequence: TGTGCTAGCAGCTTAGTTGAAACAGGATGGCAGACCCAGTACTTC. Protein: CASSLVETGWQTQYF.